This TCR beta chain comes out of a study of control samples from healthy donors and cancer patients. Clones were sequenced by immunoSEQ multiplex PCR, and TCRdb holds only the in-frame ones, with some missing. The sample has around 99,000 clones, around 89% seen once. CDR1 and CDR2 (germline): LGHDT, YNNKEL (reference sequence). Germline trimming cut 6 bases from V and 6 bases from J; bases unmatched to any gene: 9. The CDR3 loop spans 14 amino acids. The rearrangement joins TRBV3-1 (or the pseudogene TRBV3-2) to TRBJ2-3; 7 nucleotides align to TRBD2. The sequence came from a woman aged 50 to 65 in good health. The specimen was blood. DNA for the CDR3: TGTGCCAGCAGGGGGAGCGGGACGGCCGATACGCAGTATTTT. This gives the protein CASRGSGTADTQYF.